This TCR beta chain was observed in a study of CD8 T cells in Susac syndrome. The CDR3 totals 14 residues. Germline-derived CDR1 and CDR2 are ENHRY and SYGVKD. V lost 0 bases, J lost 6 bases, and 9 bases lay in between. RNA totalling roughly 0.45 to 1 ug underwent reverse transcription with random hexamers. TCRdb passed the immunoSEQ multiplex PCR reads through MiXCR, listing each CDR3 protein once. The table shows approximately 190,000 distinct CDR3 sequences, with just under 95% occurring only once. The chain uses TRBV10-3 and TRBJ1-5; tentatively, D is TRBD1 (6 bases). The sequence was obtained from a human donor with Susac syndrome. Sequenced input: CD8+ T cells from PBMCs. The CDR3 here is CAISESGGTQPQHF. CDR3 nucleotides: TGTGCCATCAGTGAGTCGGGGGGCACTCAGCCCCAGCATTTT.